Sequencing of this TCR beta chain was carried out in a study of T cell responses to AZD1222 COVID-19 vaccine. Notes on this clone: What it recognizes is unknown. Other DNA sequences of this sample code for an identical CDR3.

Profiling relied on immunoSEQ multiplex PCR, and the TCRdb table lists in-frame clones only, not all of them. Of 110,000 to 150,000 clones listed, about nine tenths are singletons. Study outcomes and limitations: Females outnumbered males among donors, who were mostly white British; clonal diversity was possibly underestimated. Spike-specific TCR breadth and depth rose after two AZD1222 doses.

The clonotype comes from an adult in good health. This specimen consisted of peripheral blood, obtained on day 0 of AZD1222 vaccination.

The CDR3 loop is CASSMRTRGQPQHF. The CDR3 bases are TGTGCCAGTAGTATGCGAACACGGGGGCAGCCCCAGCATTTT. The chain employs TRBV19 and TRBJ1-5; a possible D gene is TRBD1 (5 bases). Germline V lookup: CDR1 LNHDA, CDR2 SQIVND (reference sequence). V shed 3 bases and J shed 7 bases, with 13 bases lying between them. The CDR3 totals 14 residues. Full variable domain (outside the CDR3, taken from reference TRBV19 and TRBJ1-5): DGGITQSPKYLFRKEGQNVTLSCEQNLNHDAMYWYRQDPGQGLRLIYYSQIVNDFQKGDIAEGYSVSREKKESFPLTVTSAQKNPTAFYLCASSMRTRGQPQHFGDGTRLSIL.